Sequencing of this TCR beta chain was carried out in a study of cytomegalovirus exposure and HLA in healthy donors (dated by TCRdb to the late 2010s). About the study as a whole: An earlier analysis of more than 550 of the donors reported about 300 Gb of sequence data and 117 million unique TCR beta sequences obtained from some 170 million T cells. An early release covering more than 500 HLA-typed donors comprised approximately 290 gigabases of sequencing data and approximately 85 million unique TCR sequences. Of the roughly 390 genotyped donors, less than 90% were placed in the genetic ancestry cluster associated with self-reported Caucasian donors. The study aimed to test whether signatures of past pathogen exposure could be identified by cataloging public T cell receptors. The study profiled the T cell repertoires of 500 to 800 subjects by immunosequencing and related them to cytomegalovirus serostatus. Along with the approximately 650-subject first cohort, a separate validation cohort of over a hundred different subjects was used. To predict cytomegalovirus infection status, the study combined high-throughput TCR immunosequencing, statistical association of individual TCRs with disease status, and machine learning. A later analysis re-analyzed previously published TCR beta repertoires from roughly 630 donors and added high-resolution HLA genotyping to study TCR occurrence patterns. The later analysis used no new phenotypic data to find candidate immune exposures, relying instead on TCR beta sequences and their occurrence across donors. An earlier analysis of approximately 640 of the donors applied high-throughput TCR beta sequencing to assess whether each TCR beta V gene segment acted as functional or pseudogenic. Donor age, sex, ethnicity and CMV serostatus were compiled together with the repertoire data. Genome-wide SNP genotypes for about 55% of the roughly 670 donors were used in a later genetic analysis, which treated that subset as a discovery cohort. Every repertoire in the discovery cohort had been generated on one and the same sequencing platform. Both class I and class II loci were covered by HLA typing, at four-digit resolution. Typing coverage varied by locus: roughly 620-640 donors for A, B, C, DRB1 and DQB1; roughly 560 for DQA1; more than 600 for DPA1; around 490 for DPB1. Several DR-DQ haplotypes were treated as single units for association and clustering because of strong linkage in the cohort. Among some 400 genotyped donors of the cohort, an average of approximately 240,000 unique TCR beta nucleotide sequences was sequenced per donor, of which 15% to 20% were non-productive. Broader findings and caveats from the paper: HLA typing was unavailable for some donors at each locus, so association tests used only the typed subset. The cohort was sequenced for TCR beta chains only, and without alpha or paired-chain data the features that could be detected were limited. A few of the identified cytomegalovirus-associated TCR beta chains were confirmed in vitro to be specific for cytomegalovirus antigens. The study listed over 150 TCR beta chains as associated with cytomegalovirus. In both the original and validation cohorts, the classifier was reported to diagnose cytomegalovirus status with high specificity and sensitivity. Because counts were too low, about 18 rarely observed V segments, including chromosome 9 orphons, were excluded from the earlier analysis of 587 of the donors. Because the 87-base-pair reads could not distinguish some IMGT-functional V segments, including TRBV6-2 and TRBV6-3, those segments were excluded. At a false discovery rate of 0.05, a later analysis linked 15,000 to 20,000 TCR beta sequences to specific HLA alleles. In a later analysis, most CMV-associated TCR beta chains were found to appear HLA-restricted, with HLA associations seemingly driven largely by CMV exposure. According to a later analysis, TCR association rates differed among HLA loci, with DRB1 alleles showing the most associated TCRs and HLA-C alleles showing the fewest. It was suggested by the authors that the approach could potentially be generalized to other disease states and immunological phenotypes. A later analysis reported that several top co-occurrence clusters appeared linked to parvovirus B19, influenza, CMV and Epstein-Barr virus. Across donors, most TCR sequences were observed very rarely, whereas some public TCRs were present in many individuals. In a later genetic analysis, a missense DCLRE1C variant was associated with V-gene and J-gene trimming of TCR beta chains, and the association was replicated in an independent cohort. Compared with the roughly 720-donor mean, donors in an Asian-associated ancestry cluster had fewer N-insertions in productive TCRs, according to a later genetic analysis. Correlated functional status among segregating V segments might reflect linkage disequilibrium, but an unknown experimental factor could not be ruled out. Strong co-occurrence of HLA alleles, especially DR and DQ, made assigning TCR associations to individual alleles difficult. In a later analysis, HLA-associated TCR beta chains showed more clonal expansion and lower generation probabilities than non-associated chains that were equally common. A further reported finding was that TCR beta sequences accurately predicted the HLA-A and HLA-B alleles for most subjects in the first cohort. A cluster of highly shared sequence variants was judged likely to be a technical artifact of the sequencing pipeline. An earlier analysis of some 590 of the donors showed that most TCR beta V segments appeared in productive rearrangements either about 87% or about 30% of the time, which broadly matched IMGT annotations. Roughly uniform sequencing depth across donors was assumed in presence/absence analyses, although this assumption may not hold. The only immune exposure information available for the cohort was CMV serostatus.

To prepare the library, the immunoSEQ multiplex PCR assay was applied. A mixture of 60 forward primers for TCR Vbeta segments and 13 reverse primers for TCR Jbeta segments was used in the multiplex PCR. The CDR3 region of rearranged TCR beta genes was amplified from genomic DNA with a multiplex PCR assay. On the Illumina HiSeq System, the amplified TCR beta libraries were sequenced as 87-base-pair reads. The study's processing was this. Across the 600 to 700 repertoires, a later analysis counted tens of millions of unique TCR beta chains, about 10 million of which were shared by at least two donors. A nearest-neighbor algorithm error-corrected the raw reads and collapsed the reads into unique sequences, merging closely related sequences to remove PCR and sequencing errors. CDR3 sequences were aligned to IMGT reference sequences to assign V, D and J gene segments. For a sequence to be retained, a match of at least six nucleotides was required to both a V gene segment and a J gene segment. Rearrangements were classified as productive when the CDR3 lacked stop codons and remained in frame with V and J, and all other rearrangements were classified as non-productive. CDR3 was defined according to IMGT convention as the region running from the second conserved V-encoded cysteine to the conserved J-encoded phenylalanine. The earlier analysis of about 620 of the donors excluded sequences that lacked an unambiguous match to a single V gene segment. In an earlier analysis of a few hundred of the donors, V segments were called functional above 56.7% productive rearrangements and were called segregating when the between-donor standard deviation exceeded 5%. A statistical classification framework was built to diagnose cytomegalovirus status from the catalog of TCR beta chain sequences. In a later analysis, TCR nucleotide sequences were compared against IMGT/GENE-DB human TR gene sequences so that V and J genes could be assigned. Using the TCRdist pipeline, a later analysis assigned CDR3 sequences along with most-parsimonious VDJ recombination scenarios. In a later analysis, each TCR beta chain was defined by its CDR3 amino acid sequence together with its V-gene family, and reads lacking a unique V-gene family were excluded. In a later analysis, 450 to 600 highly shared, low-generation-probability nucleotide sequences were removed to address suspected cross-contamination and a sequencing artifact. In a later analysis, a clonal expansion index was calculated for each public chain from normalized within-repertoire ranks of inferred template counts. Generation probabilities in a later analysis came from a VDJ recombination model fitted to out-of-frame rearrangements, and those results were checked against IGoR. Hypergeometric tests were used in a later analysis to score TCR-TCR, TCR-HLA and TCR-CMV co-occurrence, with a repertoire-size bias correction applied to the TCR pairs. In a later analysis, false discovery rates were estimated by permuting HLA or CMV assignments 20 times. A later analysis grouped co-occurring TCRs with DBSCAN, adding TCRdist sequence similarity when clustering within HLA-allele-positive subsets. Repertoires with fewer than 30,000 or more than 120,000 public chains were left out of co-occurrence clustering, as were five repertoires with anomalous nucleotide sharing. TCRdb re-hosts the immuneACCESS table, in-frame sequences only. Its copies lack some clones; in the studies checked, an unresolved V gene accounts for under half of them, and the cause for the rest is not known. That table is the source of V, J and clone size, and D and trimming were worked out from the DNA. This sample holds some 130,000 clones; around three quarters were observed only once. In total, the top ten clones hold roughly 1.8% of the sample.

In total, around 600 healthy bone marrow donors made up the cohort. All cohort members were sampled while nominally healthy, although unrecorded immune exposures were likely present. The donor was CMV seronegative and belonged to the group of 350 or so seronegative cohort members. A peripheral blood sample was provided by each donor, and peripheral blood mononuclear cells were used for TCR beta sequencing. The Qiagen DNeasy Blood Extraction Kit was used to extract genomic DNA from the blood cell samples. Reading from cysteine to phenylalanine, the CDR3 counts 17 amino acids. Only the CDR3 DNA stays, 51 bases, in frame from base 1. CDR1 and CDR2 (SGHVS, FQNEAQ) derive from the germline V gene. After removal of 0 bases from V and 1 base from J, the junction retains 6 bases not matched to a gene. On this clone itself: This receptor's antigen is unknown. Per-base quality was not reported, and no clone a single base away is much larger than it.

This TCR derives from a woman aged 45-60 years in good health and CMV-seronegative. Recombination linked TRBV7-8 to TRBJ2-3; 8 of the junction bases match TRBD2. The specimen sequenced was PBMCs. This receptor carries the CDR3 CASSLARVAGRTDTQYF. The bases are TGTGCCAGCAGCTTAGCGAGGGTAGCGGGACGCACAGATACGCAGTATTTT.